The 25 T cell receptor beta chains presented below share a single source sample, sequenced in a study of OX40 agonist ivuxolimab in advanced cancers. The data were produced by immunoSEQ multiplex PCR, yet TCRdb's version contains in-frame clones alone and is incomplete. The sample consists of roughly 64,000 clones, just under 85% of them appearing once. This material consisted of CD4+ or CD8+ T cells sorted from blood, taken in a trial of the OX40 agonist ivuxolimab. The source of these receptors is an adult with an advanced solid tumor such as melanoma, head and neck, liver or kidney cancer.

The V call is TRBV7-6, the J call TRBJ2-1; 11 bases are shared with TRBD1. Germline CDR1 reads SGHVS; CDR2 reads FNYEAQ. CDR3 length: 15 amino acids. The junction had 6 bases not matched to a gene; V was cut back by 5 bases and J by 6 bases. The CDR3 here is CASSRGQGVSNEQFF. The DNA for the CDR3 is TGTGCCAGCAGCCGGGGACAGGGGGTCTCCAATGAGCAGTTCTTC.

The rearrangement joins TRBV2 to TRBJ2-7; D possibly corresponds to TRBD2 (6 bases). The V end lost 6 bases, the J end lost 2 bases, and 14 bases lay between the germline ends. The germline gives CDR1 SNHLY, CDR2 FYNNEI. The CDR3 has 14 amino acids. The chain's CDR3 is CASSPQLAAYEQYF. DNA of the CDR3: TGTGCCAGCAGCCCTCAACTAGCCGCCTACGAGCAGTACTTC.

The gene calls are TRBV7-3 and TRBJ2-2; D gene ambiguous. This CDR3 is built from 14 residues. CDR1 is SGHTA and CDR2 is FQGTGA in the germline V gene. Trimming took off 2 bases at V and 6 bases at J, with 10 bases between the two ends. Here the CDR3 reads CASSLVSASGELFF. In nucleotides, the CDR3 is TGTGCCAGCAGCTTAGTCTCAGCATCCGGGGAGCTGTTTTTT.

This chain connects TRBV6-5 to TRBJ1-6; maybe TRBD1 (5 bases). Germline V gives CDR1 MNHEY, CDR2 SVGAGI. V was clipped by 0 bases and J by 9 bases, with 12 bases between them. The CDR3 is 15 amino acids. In DNA, the CDR3 is TGTGCCAGCAGTTACTCGACGGGGGACCCTTCACCCCTCCACTTT. Its protein is CASSYSTGDPSPLHF.

The rearrangement links TRBV7-9 to TRBJ1-1, with TRBD1 matching over 7 bases. CDR3 length equals 13 residues. Trimming took 6 bases from V and 5 from J; bases not matched to a gene: 6. Germline V lookup: CDR1 SEHNR, CDR2 FQNEAQ (reference sequence). In nucleotides, the CDR3 is TGTGCCAGCAGTAATCAGGGGGGGACTGAAGCTTTCTTT. This translates into CASSNQGGTEAFF.

The rearrangement links TRBV5-4 to TRBJ2-5, with TRBD1 matching over 7 bases. The CDR3 covers 14 residues. With V trimmed by 1 base and J by 5 bases, 5 bases remained unmatched. CDR1 and CDR2 from the germline V gene are SGHNT and YYREEE (reference sequence). The CDR3 is CASSLTGAKETQYF. CDR3 DNA: TGTGCCAGCAGCTTGACAGGGGCTAAGGAGACCCAGTACTTC.

The rearrangement joins TRBV5-1 to TRBJ1-3; maybe TRBD1 (6 bases). Germline loops: CDR1 SGHRS, CDR2 YFSETQ. Between the trimmed V and J ends, which lost 0 bases and 3 bases, there was a span of 16 bases. The CDR3 extends over 17 amino acids. DNA of the CDR3: TGCGCCAGCAGCTTGGGGCCGGGGGCAGCATTTGGAAACACCATATATTTT. It is translated as CASSLGPGAAFGNTIYF.

This rearrangement joins TRBV9 to TRBJ1-5; perhaps TRBD1 as D (5 bases). Per germline, CDR1 SGDLS and CDR2 YYNGEE. The CDR3 is 14 residues long. The germline V and J ends were trimmed by 7 bases and 3 bases, with 14 bases remaining between them. The CDR3 spells CASGPGSINQPQHF. The CDR3 coding sequence is TGTGCCAGCGGGCCAGGGAGTATCAATCAGCCCCAGCATTTT.

The CDR3 reads CASSAQSMGYTF. The CDR3 nucleotides read TGTGCCAGCAGCGCCCAGAGCATGGGCTACACCTTC. The V call is TRBV5-6, the J call TRBJ1-2; D call uncertain. CDR1 SGHDT and CDR2 YYEEEE come from the germline V gene. Trimming cost V 4 bases and J 8 bases, with 12 bases left between them. The CDR3 totals 12 residues.

This sequence joins TRBV20-1 and TRBJ2-7; D might be TRBD1 (5 bases). CDR3 length: 11 amino acids. Germline assignment: CDR1 DFQATT and CDR2 SNEGSKA (reference sequence). CDR3 in amino acids: CSADMLYEQYF. CDR3 bases: TGCAGCGCGGACATGCTATACGAGCAGTACTTC.

This chain joins TRBV29-1 and TRBJ1-3; D might be TRBD1 (5 bases). Per germline, CDR1 SQVTM and CDR2 ANQGSEA. Trimming stripped 6 bases from V and 4 bases from J, with 13 bases between. The CDR3 spans 13 residues. CDR3 sequence (DNA): TGCAGCGTCCGGGGCCCGGCGGGAAACACCATATATTTT. Residues: CSVRGPAGNTIYF.

The chain carries TRBV19 and TRBJ2-5; D possibly matches TRBD1 or TRBD2 (5 bases each). This CDR3 contains 15 residues. V lost 3 bases to trimming and J lost 1 base, with 12 bases between them. Germline CDR1 and CDR2: LNHDA and SQIVND (reference sequence). CDR3 nucleotide sequence: TGTGCCAGTAGTATGGGGGACGGCTTCCAAGAGACCCAGTACTTC. Amino acids: CASSMGDGFQETQYF.

The chain combines TRBV28 with TRBJ1-1, with 7 nucleotides matching TRBD1. Germline V gene sequence: CDR1 MDHEN, CDR2 SYDVKM. Trimming at V came to 5 bases and at J to 5 bases, leaving 8 bases not matched to a gene. This CDR3 comprises 14 residues. CDR3 bases: TGTGCCAGCAGTACAGGGGCCCAGGGGACTGAAGCTTTCTTT. Translated: CASSTGAQGTEAFF.

Points on this clone: The junction shows a germline mismatch at one end, possibly a read error. The chain couples TRBV7-7 to TRBJ2-7; D not certain. The CDR3 runs to 14 residues. Germline CDR1 and CDR2: SSHAT and FNYEAQ (reference sequence). CDR3 bases: TGTGCTAGCAGCCCCTCCCCAGGCGTCTACGAGCAGTACTTC. This gives the protein CASSPSPGVYEQYF.

The CDR3 sequence: CASSTGTNTEAFF. CDR3 DNA: TGTGCCAGCAGTACCGGGACGAACACTGAAGCTTTCTTT. This chain joins TRBV7-8 and TRBJ1-1, with TRBD1 as a possible D gene (5 bases). V gave up 6 bases and J gave up 1 base, with 9 bases separating them. The length of the CDR3 is 13 residues. Per germline, CDR1 SGHVS and CDR2 FQNEAQ.

As regards this clone: One junction end disagrees with the germline gene, perhaps due to a read error. The genes are TRBV7-3 and TRBJ2-7; D could derive from TRBD1 or TRBD2 (7 bases each). The germline gives CDR1 SGHTA, CDR2 FQGTGA. The CDR3 is 18 amino acids. CDR3 sequence: CASSLLAEGAGVDYEQYF. CDR3 DNA sequence: TGTGCCAGCAGCTTACTGGCTGAGGGGGCGGGAGTTGATTACGAACAGTACTTC.

The V and J genes are TRBV19 and TRBJ2-2; 7 nucleotides line up with TRBD2. The germline V gene encodes CDR1 LNHDA and CDR2 SQIVND (reference sequence). The CDR3 spans 14 residues. The trim removed 2 bases at V and 10 bases at J, leaving 7 bases unmatched. CDR3 DNA: TGTGCCAGTAGTATATCCGCGGGAGATAAGGAGCTGTTTTTT. This translates into CASSISAGDKELFF.

This chain uses TRBV5-1 with TRBJ2-1; D could derive from TRBD1 or TRBD2 (6 bases each). V was cut by 1 base and J by 8 bases, with 16 bases left in between. Germline assignment: CDR1 SGHRS and CDR2 YFSETQ. This CDR3 is 15 amino acids long. CDR3: CASSLQPGASDEQFF. In DNA, the CDR3 is TGCGCCAGCAGCTTGCAACCGGGGGCGAGCGATGAGCAGTTCTTC. Full variable domain (remainder filled in from reference TRBV5-1 and TRBJ2-1): KAGVTQTPRYLIKTRGQQVTLSCSPISGHRSVSWYQQTPGQGLQFLFEYFSETQRNKGNFPGRFSGRQFSNSRSEMNVSTLELGDSALYLCASSLQPGASDEQFFGPGTRLTVL.

V is TRBV12-1 and J is TRBJ2-3; the table's D call, TRBD2, has no DNA check behind it. TRBV12-1 is a listed pseudogene. The CDR3 consists of 17 residues. The CDR3 is CASTRHGAGVDTDTQYF. The CDR3 DNA follows: TGTGCCAGCACCAGACACGGGGCGGGAGTAGACACAGATACGCAGTATTTT.

V is TRBV28 and J is TRBJ2-3; 7 nucleotides align to TRBD1. CDR3 size: 12 residues. CDR1 and CDR2 from the germline V gene are MDHEN and SYDVKM. Trimming at V came to 6 bases and at J to 7 bases, leaving 4 bases not matched to a gene. The chain's CDR3 is CASSLTGYTQYF. DNA of the CDR3: TGTGCCAGCAGCCTGACAGGGTATACGCAGTATTTT. Using reference TRBV28 and TRBJ2-3 for the parts outside the CDR3, the full variable domain is DVKVTQSSRYLVKRTGEKVFLECVQDMDHENMFWYRQDPGLGLRLIYFSYDVKMKEKGDIPEGYSVSREKKERFSLILESASTNQTSMYLCASSLTGYTQYFGPGTRLTVL.

V gene TRBV11-3 combines with J gene TRBJ2-5; 9 bases agree with TRBD2. CDR3 size: 16 residues. With V trimmed by 1 base and J by 5 bases, 8 bases remained unmatched. Germline-derived CDR1 and CDR2 are SGHNT and YENEEA. The CDR3 spells CASSLGLRSGGETQYF. The CDR3 DNA follows: TGTGCCAGCAGCTTAGGATTGCGGAGCGGGGGGGAGACCCAGTACTTC.

In its sample, this clone was seen once. This chain connects TRBV28 to TRBJ2-7, with D possibly being TRBD1 or TRBD2 (6 bases each). CDR1 and CDR2 (germline): MDHEN, SYDVKM. Trimming took off 2 bases at V and 4 bases at J, with 15 bases between the two ends. This CDR3 has 15 residues. CDR3 nucleotide sequence: TGTGCCAGCAGTTTAAACCCGGGGGCGGGGTACGAGCAGTACTTC. This translates into CASSLNPGAGYEQYF.

J is TRBJ2-2 and V is TRBV30; 7 positions match TRBD2. The CDR3 covers 14 residues. The trim removed 2 bases at V and 5 bases at J, leaving 5 bases unmatched. Germline CDR1 reads GTSNPN; CDR2 reads SVGIG (reference sequence). The CDR3 DNA sequence: TGTGCCTGGAGTCTGGGAGGGAGTACCGGGGAGCTGTTTTTT. Translation: CAWSLGGSTGELFF.

The rearrangement joins TRBV4-3 to TRBJ2-2, with D uncertain. The CDR3 has 18 amino acids. From germline, CDR1 is LGHNA and CDR2 YSLEER. V was pared by 0 bases and J by 1 base, with 15 bases between. The CDR3 DNA follows: TGCGCCAGCAGCCAAGAGTGGGGAACAGTCGGGAACACCGGGGAGCTGTTTTTT. Its translation: CASSQEWGTVGNTGELFF.

V gene TRBV19 combines with J gene TRBJ1-6; the D is unclear. CDR1 LNHDA and CDR2 SQIVND come from the germline V gene (reference sequence). Trimming cost V 7 bases and J 0 bases, with 10 bases left between them. This CDR3 is built from 15 residues. CDR3 region: CASKDGSSYNSPLHF. The CDR3 DNA follows: TGTGCCAGTAAAGACGGGAGCTCCTATAATTCACCCCTCCACTTT.